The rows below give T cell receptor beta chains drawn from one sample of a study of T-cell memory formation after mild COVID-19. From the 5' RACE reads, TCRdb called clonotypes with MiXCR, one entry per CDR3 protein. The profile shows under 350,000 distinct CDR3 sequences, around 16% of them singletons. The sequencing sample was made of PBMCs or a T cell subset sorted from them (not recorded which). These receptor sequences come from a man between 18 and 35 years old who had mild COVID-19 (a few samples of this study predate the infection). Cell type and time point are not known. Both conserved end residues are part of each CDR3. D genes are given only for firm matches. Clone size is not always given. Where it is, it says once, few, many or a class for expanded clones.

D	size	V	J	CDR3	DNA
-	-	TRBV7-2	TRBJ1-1	CASSPWGAMNTEAFF	TGTGCCAGCAGCCCTTGGGGAGCTATGAACACTGAAGCTTTCTTT
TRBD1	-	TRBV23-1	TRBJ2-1	CASSPKGDRGLSYNEQFF	TGCGCCAGCAGTCCCAAGGGGGACAGGGGTCTTTCCTACAATGAGCAGTTCTTC
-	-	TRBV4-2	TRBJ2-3	CASSQEEAADTQYF	TGTGCCAGCAGCCAAGAGGAAGCGGCTGATACGCAGTATTTT
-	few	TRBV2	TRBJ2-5	CACVEGWETQYF	TGTGCCTGCGTTGAGGGTTGGGAGACCCAGTACTTC
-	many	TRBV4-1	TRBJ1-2	CASSQVEGGDYGYTF	TGCGCCAGCAGCCAAGTAGAAGGAGGAGACTATGGCTACACCTTC
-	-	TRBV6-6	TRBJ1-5	CASSYDSSVQPQHF	TGTGCCAGCAGTTACGACTCGTCGGTCCAGCCCCAGCATTTT
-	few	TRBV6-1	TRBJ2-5	CASREGLAVETQYF	TGTGCCAGCAGGGAAGGACTGGCTGTCGAGACCCAGTACTTC
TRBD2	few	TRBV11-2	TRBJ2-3	CASVGLAGGLRDTQYF	TGTGCCAGCGTTGGACTAGCGGGGGGGCTACGGGATACGCAGTATTTT
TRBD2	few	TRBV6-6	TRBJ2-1	CASRGLAHNEQFF	TGTGCCAGCAGGGGACTAGCGCACAATGAGCAGTTCTTC
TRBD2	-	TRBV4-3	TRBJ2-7	CASSQDQGGGAYEQYF	TGCGCCAGCAGCCAAGACCAGGGCGGGGGGGCCTACGAGCAGTACTTC
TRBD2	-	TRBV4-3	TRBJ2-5	CASSLQASGGAETQYF	TGCGCCAGCAGCCTCCAGGCTAGCGGGGGGGCAGAGACCCAGTACTTC
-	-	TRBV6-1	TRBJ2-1	CASSRQSYNEQFF	TGTGCCAGCAGCCGACAGTCCTACAATGAGCAGTTCTTC
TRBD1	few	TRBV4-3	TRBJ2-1	CASSQVTWTGRGNEQFF	TGCGCCAGCAGCCAAGTCACTTGGACAGGGCGAGGGAATGAGCAGTTCTTC
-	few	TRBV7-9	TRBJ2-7	CASSPSGRYEQYF	TGTGCCAGCAGCCCGTCGGGGAGGTACGAGCAGTACTTC
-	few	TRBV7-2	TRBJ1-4	CASSLVQLNEKLFF	TGTGCCAGCAGCTTGGTCCAGCTTAATGAAAAACTGTTTTTT
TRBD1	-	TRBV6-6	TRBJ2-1	CASSGQGRDNEQFF	TGTGCCAGCAGCGGACAGGGTAGGGACAATGAGCAGTTCTTC
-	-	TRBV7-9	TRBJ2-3	CASSHESRDLVYTQYF	TGTGCCAGCAGCCACGAATCCCGGGACCTCGTTTATACGCAGTATTTT
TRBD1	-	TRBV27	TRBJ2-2	CASSLTGLAGELFF	TGTGCCAGCAGCCTGACAGGGTTGGCCGGGGAGCTGTTTTTT
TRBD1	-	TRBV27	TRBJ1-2	CASGLGQGARGYTF	TGTGCCAGCGGATTGGGACAGGGGGCTCGGGGCTACACCTTC
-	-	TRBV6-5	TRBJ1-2	CASSNGGTYGYTF	TGTGCCAGCAGTAACGGGGGGACCTATGGCTACACCTTC
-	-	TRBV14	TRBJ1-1	CASSDDRRTLNTEAFF	TGTGCCAGCAGCGACGACAGGCGAACTTTGAACACTGAAGCTTTCTTT
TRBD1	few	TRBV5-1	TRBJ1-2	CASSRGPDYGYTF	TGCGCCAGCAGTAGGGGGCCCGACTATGGCTACACCTTC
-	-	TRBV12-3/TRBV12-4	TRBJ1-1	CASSPAGAPEAFF	TGTGCCAGCAGTCCCGCAGGGGCCCCTGAAGCTTTCTTT
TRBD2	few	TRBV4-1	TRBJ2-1	CASSQARLAGDDEQFF	TGCGCCAGCAGCCAAGCTCGTCTAGCGGGGGACGATGAGCAGTTCTTC
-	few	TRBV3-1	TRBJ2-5	CASSSLWGQETQYF	TGTGCCAGCAGCTCCCTTTGGGGGCAAGAGACCCAGTACTTC
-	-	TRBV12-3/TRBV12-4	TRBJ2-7	CASSFSQGSYEQYF	TGTGCCAGCAGTTTTTCCCAGGGTTCCTACGAGCAGTACTTC
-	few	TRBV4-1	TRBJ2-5	CASSQAPRDMTQYF	TGCGCCAGCAGCCAAGCGCCACGGGATATGACCCAGTACTTC
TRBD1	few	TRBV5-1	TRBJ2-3	CASSSGTGMYLTDTQYF	TGCGCCAGCAGCTCCGGGACAGGCATGTATCTCACAGATACGCAGTATTTT
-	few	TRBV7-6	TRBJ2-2	CASSLPSVGTNTGELFF	TGTGCCAGCAGCTTACCGTCGGTGGGAACGAACACCGGGGAGCTGTTTTTT
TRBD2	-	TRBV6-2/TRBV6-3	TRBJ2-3	CASSYSTSAGATRDTQYF	TGTGCCAGCAGTTACTCGACATCAGCGGGGGCCACCAGAGATACGCAGTATTTT
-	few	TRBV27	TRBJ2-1	CASSFSADNEQFF	TGTGCCAGCAGTTTCTCCGCGGACAATGAGCAGTTCTTC
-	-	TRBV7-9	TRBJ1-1	CASPADSWRGMNTEAFF	TGTGCCAGCCCCGCCGATTCATGGAGAGGAATGAACACTGAAGCTTTCTTT
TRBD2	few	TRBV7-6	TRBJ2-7	CASSLAAGLGNEQYF	TGTGCCAGCAGCTTAGCAGCGGGGCTCGGGAACGAGCAGTACTTC
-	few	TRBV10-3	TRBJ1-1	CAISAKQPGHTEAFF	TGTGCCATCAGTGCAAAACAGCCCGGTCACACTGAAGCTTTCTTT
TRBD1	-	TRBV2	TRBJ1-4	CASSAGTGGEKLFF	TGTGCCAGCAGTGCTGGGACAGGGGGTGAAAAACTGTTTTTT
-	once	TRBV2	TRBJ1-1	CASTLRFSEAFF	TGTGCCAGTACCCTAAGGTTTAGTGAAGCTTTCTTT
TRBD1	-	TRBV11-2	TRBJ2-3	CASSWGTGNTDTQYF	TGTGCCAGCAGCTGGGGGACAGGAAACACAGATACGCAGTATTTT
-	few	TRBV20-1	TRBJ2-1	CSARGWEGRGPYNEQFF	TGCAGTGCTAGAGGTTGGGAGGGGCGGGGGCCATACAATGAGCAGTTCTTC
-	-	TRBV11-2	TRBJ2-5	CASSFQDSQETQYF	TGTGCCAGCAGCTTTCAGGACTCCCAAGAGACCCAGTACTTC
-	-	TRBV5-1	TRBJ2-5	CASSYYVAGQGETQYF	TGCGCCAGCAGCTATTACGTGGCGGGGCAGGGAGAGACCCAGTACTTC
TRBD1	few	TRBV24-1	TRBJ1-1	CATRRQGATEAFF	TGTGCCACCAGGAGACAGGGGGCAACTGAAGCTTTCTTT
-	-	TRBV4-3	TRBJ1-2	CASSQERQAHNYGYTF	TGCGCCAGCAGCCAGGAAAGACAGGCTCATAACTATGGCTACACCTTC
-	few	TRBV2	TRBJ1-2	CASSDRPGAYGYTF	TGTGCCAGCAGTGATAGGCCAGGGGCTTATGGCTACACCTTC
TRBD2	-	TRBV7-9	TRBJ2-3	CASSPTSGSTDTQYF	TGTGCCAGCAGCCCAACTAGCGGCAGCACAGATACGCAGTATTTT
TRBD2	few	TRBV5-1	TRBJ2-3	CASVLAAGPPGTDTQYF	TGCGCCAGCGTCCTAGCGGCGGGTCCCCCTGGCACAGATACGCAGTATTTT
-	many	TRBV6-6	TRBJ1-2	CASSYYGRDYGYTF	TGTGCCAGCAGTTACTACGGGCGGGACTATGGCTACACCTTC
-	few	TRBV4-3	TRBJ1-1	CASSQARPNTEAFF	TGCGCCAGCAGCCAAGCTCGGCCTAACACTGAAGCTTTCTTT
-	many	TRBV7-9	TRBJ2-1	CASSSVGQYNEQFF	TGTGCCAGCAGCTCCGTGGGACAATACAATGAGCAGTTCTTC